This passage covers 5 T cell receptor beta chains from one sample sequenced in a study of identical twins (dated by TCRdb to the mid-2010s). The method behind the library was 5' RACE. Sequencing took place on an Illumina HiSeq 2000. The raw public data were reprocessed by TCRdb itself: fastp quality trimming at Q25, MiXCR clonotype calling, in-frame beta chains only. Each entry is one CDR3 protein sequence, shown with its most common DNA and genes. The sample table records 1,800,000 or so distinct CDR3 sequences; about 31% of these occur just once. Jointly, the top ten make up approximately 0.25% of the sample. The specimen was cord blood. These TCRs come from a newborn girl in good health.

CDR3 loop: CASSQGPRREYEQYF. Written as DNA, the CDR3 is TGTGCCAGCAGCCAAGGGCCTCGGCGGGAGTACGAGCAGTACTTC. This sequence joins TRBV4-2 and TRBJ2-7; TRBD2 aligns across 7 bases. This CDR3 is built from 15 residues. V shed 1 base and J 4 bases; nucleotides not matched to a gene: 7. Germline CDR1 reads LGHNA; CDR2 reads YNFKEQ.

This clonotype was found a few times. For the CDR3, the DNA is TGTGCCAGCAGCCAAGTTATACTAGCGGGAAGCACAGATACGCAGTATTTT. Translated: CASSQVILAGSTDTQYF. The V gene is TRBV3-1, the J gene TRBJ2-3; 10 bases line up with TRBD2. The germline CDR1 and CDR2 sequences are LGHDT and YNNKEL (reference sequence). The V and J ends lost 1 base and 0 bases, in that order; junction bases with no gene match: 4. The CDR3 consists of 17 residues.

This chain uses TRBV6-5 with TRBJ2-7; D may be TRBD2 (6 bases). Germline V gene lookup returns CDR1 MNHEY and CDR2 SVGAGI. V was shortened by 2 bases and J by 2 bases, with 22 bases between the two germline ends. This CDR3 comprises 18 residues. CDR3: CASSYLLAQTKTTYEQYF. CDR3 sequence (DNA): TGTGCCAGCAGTTACCTTCTAGCGCAGACGAAAACTACCTACGAGCAGTACTTC.

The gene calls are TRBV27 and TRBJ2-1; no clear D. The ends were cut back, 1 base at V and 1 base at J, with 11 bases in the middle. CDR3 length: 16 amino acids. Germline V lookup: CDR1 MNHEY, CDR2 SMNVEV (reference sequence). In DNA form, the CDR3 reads TGTGCCAGCAGTTTATTCTGGGGTGGTTCCTACAATGAGCAGTTCTTC. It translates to CASSLFWGGSYNEQFF.

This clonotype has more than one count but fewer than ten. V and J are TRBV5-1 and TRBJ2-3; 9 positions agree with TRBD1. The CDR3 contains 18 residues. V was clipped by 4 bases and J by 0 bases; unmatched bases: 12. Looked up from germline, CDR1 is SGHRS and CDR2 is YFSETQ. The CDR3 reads CASSHRIAGQGSTDTQYF. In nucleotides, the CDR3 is TGCGCCAGCAGCCATAGAATTGCGGGACAGGGAAGCACAGATACGCAGTATTTT. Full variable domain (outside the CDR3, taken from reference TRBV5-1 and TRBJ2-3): KAGVTQTPRYLIKTRGQQVTLSCSPISGHRSVSWYQQTPGQGLQFLFEYFSETQRNKGNFPGRFSGRQFSNSRSEMNVSTLELGDSALYLCASSHRIAGQGSTDTQYFGPGTRLTVL.